These 6 T cell receptor beta chains were all obtained from the same sample, sequenced in a study of blood T cell repertoires in COVID-19. The table came from immunoSEQ multiplex PCR; TCRdb's copy has only in-frame clones and leaves some out. The table lists about 310,000 clones, roughly 85% of them singletons. Material: PBMCs or T cells enriched from blood (not recorded which). These receptors were taken from a woman aged 25 to 39 who had been exposed to COVID-19.

CDR3 sequence reads: CATSDFSPGPQHF. DNA for the CDR3: TGTGCCACCAGTGATTTTTCCCCGGGGCCCCAGCATTTT. The V call is TRBV24-1, the J call TRBJ1-5; D unclear. Germline V gene sequence: CDR1 KGHDR, CDR2 SFDVKD. The V end was cut by 1 base, the J end by 9 bases, with 9 bases between. The CDR3 is made up of 13 amino acids.

This sequence joins TRBV28 and TRBJ2-7; 8 positions match TRBD1. This CDR3 region has 14 residues. The germline V gene encodes CDR1 MDHEN and CDR2 SYDVKM. Trimming took 4 bases from V and 0 from J; bases not matched to a gene: 2. The CDR3 loop is CASSSTGASYEQYF. CDR3 nucleotides: TGTGCCAGCAGTTCGACAGGGGCCTCCTACGAGCAGTACTTC. Supplemented by reference TRBV28 and TRBJ2-7, the full variable domain reads DVKVTQSSRYLVKRTGEKVFLECVQDMDHENMFWYRQDPGLGLRLIYFSYDVKMKEKGDIPEGYSVSREKKERFSLILESASTNQTSMYLCASSSTGASYEQYFGPGTRLTVT.

The rearrangement links TRBV28 to TRBJ1-2; 10 nucleotides match TRBD1. The CDR3 runs to 14 residues. Germline CDR1 is MDHEN and CDR2 is SYDVKM. J gave up 8 bases and V 5 bases, and 8 bases lay outside the gene matches. CDR3 bases: TGTGCCAGCAGTCCCGGGACAGGGGTTGGAGGCTACACCTTC. Translated: CASSPGTGVGGYTF.

The chain has TRBV2 and TRBJ1-5, with unresolved D. The germline gives CDR1 SNHLY, CDR2 FYNNEI. The V end lost 3 bases, the J end lost 7 bases, and 7 bases lay between the germline ends. The CDR3 loop spans 12 amino acids. CDR3 in DNA: TGTGCCAGCAGTGACGGGAACCAGCCCCAGCATTTT. The encoded protein is CASSDGNQPQHF.

This clone occurred once. The CDR3 is CASVTDGDSPLHF. The CDR3, as DNA: TGTGCCAGCGTGACAGACGGAGATTCACCCCTCCACTTT. The chain links TRBV7-9 to TRBJ1-6; D is possibly TRBD1 (5 bases). V was trimmed by 8 bases and J by 8 bases, leaving 13 bases between them. The CDR3 is 13 amino acids. From germline, CDR1 is SEHNR and CDR2 FQNEAQ (reference sequence).

For the CDR3, the DNA is TGTGCCATCAGTGATGGGGCTAACAATGAGCAGTTCTTC. Residues: CAISDGANNEQFF. V and J are TRBV10-3 and TRBJ2-1, with TRBD1 as a possible D gene (5 bases). This CDR3 contains 13 residues. Germline V gene lookup returns CDR1 ENHRY and CDR2 SYGVKD. V was trimmed by 3 bases and J by 5 bases, leaving 8 bases between them.